The 31 T cell receptor beta chains reported below all come from one sample, sequenced in a study of cytomegalovirus exposure and HLA in healthy donors. Both 60 Vbeta primers and 13 Jbeta primers went into the PCR. Assay: immunoSEQ multiplex PCR; the TCRdb copy retains only in-frame clones and omits some. The table records around 100,000 clones, around four fifths of them present only once. Sequenced material: PBMCs. The origin of the receptors is a woman aged 35 to 49 in good health and CMV-seronegative.

The rearrangement links TRBV27 to TRBJ2-3; 9 bases fit TRBD1. This CDR3 contains 16 residues. The germline V gene encodes CDR1 MNHEY and CDR2 SMNVEV (reference sequence). Germline trimming cut 5 bases from V and 6 bases from J; bases unmatched to any gene: 12. The CDR3 is CASSQRTGEVADTQYF. The DNA for the CDR3 is TGTGCCAGCAGTCAGAGGACAGGGGAGGTCGCGGATACGCAGTATTTT.

The V gene is TRBV18, the J gene TRBJ2-1; 9 nucleotides agree with TRBD2. This CDR3 is 14 amino acids long. The ends lost 4 bases at V and 10 bases at J; junction bases unmatched: 8. Germline V gene data show CDR1 as KGHSH and CDR2 as LQKENI. CDR3 loop: CASSQTSSGREQFF. For the CDR3, the DNA is TGTGCCAGCTCACAGACGAGCAGCGGGAGGGAGCAGTTCTTC.

This clone appeared once. The J gene is TRBJ1-2, the V gene TRBV4-2; possible D gene TRBD1, 6 bases. V lost 2 bases to trimming and J lost 1 base, with 17 bases between them. There are 17 residues in the CDR3. Per the germline V gene, CDR1 is LGHNA and CDR2 is YNFKEQ. In DNA form, the CDR3 reads TGTGCCAGCAGCCAACCGGATGGGACACCGATTAACTATGGCTACACCTTC. Translating it yields CASSQPDGTPINYGYTF.

V usage is TRBV18 and J usage is TRBJ2-3; 8 nucleotides match TRBD2. CDR3 length equals 12 residues. Looked up from germline, CDR1 is KGHSH and CDR2 is LQKENI. The V gene end was trimmed by 8 bases and the J gene end by 11 bases; junction bases not matched to a gene: 9. CDR3 sequence reads: CASAQKREMQYF. The CDR3 DNA reads TGTGCCAGCGCGCAGAAGCGGGAGATGCAGTATTTT.

The rearrangement uses TRBV5-5 and TRBJ1-1, with no clear D. The V and J ends lost 3 bases and 0 bases respectively, with 9 bases between them. The CDR3 extends over 14 amino acids. Germline CDR1 reads SGHKS; CDR2 reads YYEKEE (reference sequence). CDR3 sequence (DNA): TGTGCCAGCAGCTCCCTGGCCCTGAACACTGAAGCTTTCTTT. Its translation: CASSSLALNTEAFF.

The chain recombines TRBV7-9 with TRBJ2-5; D might be TRBD1 (6 bases). The closer fit of TRBJ2-7 to the DNA end suggests the J call may be wrong. CDR1 and CDR2 from the germline V gene are SEHNR and FQNEAQ (reference sequence). The CDR3 spans 14 residues. The CDR3: CASSPITGFDEQYF. As DNA, the CDR3 is TGTGCCAGCAGCCCTATTACAGGGTTCGACGAGCAGTACTTC.

This clone appeared a few times. The chain links TRBV25-1 to TRBJ1-4, with D uncertain. The CDR3 length is 12 residues. Trimming removed 4 bases from V and 5 bases from J, with 5 bases in between. Per germline, CDR1 MGHDK and CDR2 SYGVNS. The DNA for the CDR3 is TGTGCCAGCAGTGCCTTCAATGAAAAACTGTTTTTT. It is translated as CASSAFNEKLFF.

This chain connects TRBV9 to TRBJ2-2; TRBD1 matches 8 bases. V gave up 4 bases and J gave up 3 bases; unmatched junction bases: 8. Germline V gene data show CDR1 as SGDLS and CDR2 as YYNGEE. This CDR3 comprises 16 residues. The CDR3 spells CASSTMDRADTGELFF. DNA for the CDR3: TGTGCCAGCAGCACGATGGACAGGGCGGACACCGGGGAGCTGTTTTTT.

This clone was recorded a few times. The V and J genes are TRBV5-4 and TRBJ1-1; weak D call: TRBD1 (6 bases). Between the trimmed V and J ends, which lost 0 bases and 1 base, there was a span of 7 bases. The CDR3 is made up of 14 amino acids. In germline, CDR1 is SGHNT, CDR2 YYREEE (reference sequence). The CDR3 is CASSLGQANTEAFF. The CDR3 bases are TGTGCCAGCAGCTTGGGACAGGCGAACACTGAAGCTTTCTTT.

The gene calls are TRBV4-3 and TRBJ2-1; 7 bases align to TRBD2. V was clipped by 0 bases and J by 2 bases; unmatched bases: 4. The germline gives CDR1 LGHNA, CDR2 YSLEER. The CDR3 is 16 residues long. The CDR3 region is CASSQDRAGAYNEQFF. The CDR3 DNA is TGCGCCAGCAGCCAAGACAGGGCGGGAGCCTACAATGAGCAGTTCTTC.

Written as DNA, the CDR3 is TGTGCCAGCAGCAACCCCGGGACAGGGCTCTATGGCTACACCTTC. It yields the protein CASSNPGTGLYGYTF. The J gene is TRBJ1-2, the V gene TRBV28, with TRBD1 identical over 9 bases. Looked up from germline, CDR1 is MDHEN and CDR2 is SYDVKM. J gave up 4 bases and V 6 bases, and 9 bases lay outside the gene matches. There are 15 residues in the CDR3.

This chain uses TRBV7-9 with TRBJ1-1; 7 nucleotides agree with TRBD1. Losses at the gene ends were 7 bases for V and 8 bases for J; bases not matched to a gene: 4. CDR1 and CDR2 (germline): SEHNR, FQNEAQ (reference sequence). This CDR3 has 11 residues. Here the CDR3 reads CASTQTGEAFF. The CDR3 nucleotides read TGTGCCAGCACCCAGACAGGGGAAGCTTTCTTT.

The chain is built from TRBV28 and TRBJ2-3, with D possibly TRBD2 on 6 matching bases. CDR3 length: 13 amino acids. Trimming left V 7 bases short and J 8 bases short, with 16 bases between. Germline lookup yields CDR1 MDHEN and CDR2 SYDVKM. CDR3 bases: TGTGCCAGCATGGGGACTCCACAAGTTACGCAGTATTTT. It encodes CASMGTPQVTQYF. Drawing the rest from reference TRBV28 and TRBJ2-3, the complete variable domain is DVKVTQSSRYLVKRTGEKVFLECVQDMDHENMFWYRQDPGLGLRLIYFSYDVKMKEKGDIPEGYSVSREKKERFSLILESASTNQTSMYLCASMGTPQVTQYFGPGTRLTVL.

This clone occurred a few times. V and J are TRBV5-6 and TRBJ1-2, with a weak D call TRBD1 (5 bases). CDR1 SGHDT and CDR2 YYEEEE come from the germline V gene. The CDR3 has 14 amino acids. The ends were cut back, 4 bases at V and 3 bases at J, with 13 bases in the middle. The CDR3 loop is CASSHRRGDYGYTF. For the CDR3, the DNA is TGTGCCAGCAGCCACCGGCGGGGGGACTATGGCTACACCTTC.

The chain employs TRBV19 and TRBJ2-1; D unclear. Germline values: CDR1 LNHDA, CDR2 SQIVND (reference sequence). V was pared by 2 bases and J by 0 bases, with 11 bases between. The CDR3 runs to 16 residues. The CDR3 reads CASSISPFSSYNEQFF. In DNA form, the CDR3 reads TGTGCCAGTAGTATAAGCCCCTTTAGCTCCTACAATGAGCAGTTCTTC.

The chain carries TRBV29-1 and TRBJ1-1, with 9 positions matching TRBD1. CDR3 length: 14 amino acids. Germline V lookup: CDR1 SQVTM, CDR2 ANQGSEA. Trimming at V came to 7 bases and at J to 0 bases, leaving 6 bases not matched to a gene. The CDR3 DNA is TGCAGCGCCGTGGACAGGGGACTGAACACTGAAGCTTTCTTT. Amino acids: CSAVDRGLNTEAFF.

The J gene is TRBJ2-7, the V gene TRBV7-8; the D gene is possibly TRBD1 (5 bases). V dropped 3 bases and J dropped 3 bases, with 9 bases sitting between them. The CDR3 runs to 13 residues. CDR1 SGHVS and CDR2 FQNEAQ come from the germline V gene. The CDR3 DNA reads TGTGCCAGCAGCTTTGGTACAGGCTACGAGCAGTACTTC. Amino acids: CASSFGTGYEQYF.

Concerning this clone itself: No conserved phenylalanine or tryptophan is present at the end of the CDR3, so a read error is the likely explanation. The chain uses TRBV7-6 and TRBJ1-1; the match to TRBD1 covers 9 bases. Germline assignment: CDR1 SGHVS and CDR2 FNYEAQ. The CDR3 has 14 residues. Trimming at V came to 6 bases and at J to 5 bases, leaving 7 bases not matched to a gene. The CDR3 DNA reads TGTGCCAGCAGTCTACAGGGGGCGGGGACTGAAGCTTTCTCT. As protein: CASSLQGAGTEAFS.

Turning to this clone: This sample also contains other DNA sequences that code for the same CDR3. V gene TRBV28 combines with J gene TRBJ1-4, with D possibly TRBD1 on 6 matching bases. CDR3 length: 16 amino acids. V was cut by 11 bases and J by 6 bases, with 25 bases left in between. Germline CDR1 reads MDHEN; CDR2 reads SYDVKM. The CDR3 loop is CAAGGTGGGLDEKLFF. The CDR3 DNA reads as TGTGCCGCAGGCGGGACGGGGGGCGGATTGGATGAAAAACTGTTTTTT. Full variable domain (rest looked up from reference TRBV28 and TRBJ1-4): DVKVTQSSRYLVKRTGEKVFLECVQDMDHENMFWYRQDPGLGLRLIYFSYDVKMKEKGDIPEGYSVSREKKERFSLILESASTNQTSMYLCAAGGTGGGLDEKLFFGSGTQLSVL.

The genes are TRBV27 and TRBJ2-2; D may be TRBD1 (6 bases). The germline CDR1 and CDR2 sequences are MNHEY and SMNVEV (reference sequence). This CDR3 comprises 14 residues. V shed 5 bases and J shed 3 bases, with 10 bases lying between them. The CDR3 protein is CASSTNRDTGELFF. The DNA of the CDR3 is TGTGCCAGCAGTACTAACAGGGACACCGGGGAGCTGTTTTTT.

This chain joins TRBV9 and TRBJ2-3; maybe TRBD1 (5 bases). CDR3 size: 16 residues. Germline values: CDR1 SGDLS, CDR2 YYNGEE. V shed 3 bases and J shed 5 bases, with 19 bases lying between them. For the CDR3, the DNA is TGTGCCAGCAGCGGGGGCGGATTAGGGCCTGGAGATACGCAGTATTTT. Translation gives CASSGGGLGPGDTQYF.

Note on this clone: Germline is not matched at one junction end, which may reflect a read error. The rearrangement links TRBV2 to TRBJ2-7, with D uncertain. CDR1 is SNHLY and CDR2 is FYNNEI in the germline V gene. This CDR3 is built from 16 residues. The CDR3 protein is CASREGPRSPPYEQYF. CDR3 DNA sequence: TGTGCCAGCAGAGAAGGTCCCAGGTCCCCTCCCTACGAGCAGTACTTC. The full variable domain, in which reference TRBV2 and TRBJ2-7 provide the parts outside the CDR3, is EPEVTQTPSHQVTQMGQEVILRCVPISNHLYFYWYRQILGQKVEFLVSFYNNEISEKSEIFDDQFSVERPDGSNFTLKIRSTKLEDSAMYFCASREGPRSPPYEQYFGPGTRLTVT.

This chain connects TRBV5-1 to TRBJ1-1, with a weak D call TRBD1 (5 bases). CDR3 length equals 12 residues. The germline V gene encodes CDR1 SGHRS and CDR2 YFSETQ. Trimming cost V 7 bases and J 1 base, with 8 bases left between them. The CDR3 sequence is CASRGGNTEAFF. CDR3 DNA sequence: TGCGCCAGCCGGGGGGGGAACACTGAAGCTTTCTTT.

This sequence joins TRBV27 and TRBJ1-1, with D possibly matching TRBD1 (6 bases). CDR1 is MNHEY and CDR2 is SMNVEV in the germline V gene (reference sequence). This CDR3 has 12 amino acids. Trimming took off 5 bases at V and 8 bases at J, with 12 bases between the two ends. CDR3 sequence reads: CASSPRTGEAFF. The CDR3, as DNA: TGTGCCAGCAGTCCTCGAACAGGGGAAGCTTTCTTT.

The rearrangement uses TRBV28 and TRBJ1-1; no firm D call. Germline CDR1 is MDHEN and CDR2 is SYDVKM. V shed 2 bases and J shed 2 bases, with 3 bases lying between them. The length of the CDR3 is 12 residues. The DNA of the CDR3 is TGTGCCAGCAGTTTAGTAAACACTGAAGCTTTCTTT. Its protein product is CASSLVNTEAFF.

This clone turned up a few times. The chain links TRBV7-8 to TRBJ1-2; tentatively, D is TRBD1 (5 bases). The germline V gene has CDR1 SGHVS and CDR2 FQNEAQ. The CDR3 contains 13 residues. The V and J ends lost 5 bases and 6 bases respectively, with 13 bases between them. The CDR3 region has the DNA TGTGCCAGCAGCCTTACACGGGGGAATGGCTACACCTTC. Protein product: CASSLTRGNGYTF.

The CDR3 sequence: CASSLLAANYNEQFF. The CDR3 nucleotides are TGTGCCAGCAGCTTACTAGCGGCCAACTACAATGAGCAGTTCTTC. The genes are TRBV13 and TRBJ2-1; TRBD2 agrees at 7 bases. The CDR3 contains 15 residues. Losses at the gene ends were 2 bases for V and 3 bases for J; bases not matched to a gene: 4. Germline V gives CDR1 PRHDT, CDR2 FYEKMQ (reference sequence).

In nucleotides, the CDR3 is TGTGCCTGGAGTGGAGGGACTCTTTGGGCTCCCGACACAGATACGCAGTATTTT. As protein: CAWSGGTLWAPDTDTQYF. The chain is built from TRBV30 and TRBJ2-3; maybe TRBD2 (6 bases). The V gene's germline CDR1 is GTSNPN and CDR2 SVGIG (reference sequence). Deletions cut 1 base from V and 2 bases from J, with 22 bases between. The CDR3 is 18 amino acids. The entire variable domain, with the rest obtained from reference TRBV30 and TRBJ2-3, is as follows: SQTIHQWPATLVQPVGSPLSLECTVEGTSNPNLYWYRQAAGRGLQLLFYSVGIGQISSEVPQNLSASRPQDRQFILSSKKLLLSDSGFYLCAWSGGTLWAPDTDTQYFGPGTRLTVL.

This clone was counted only a few times. The genes are TRBV7-2 and TRBJ2-3; a weak D match, TRBD2 (6 bases). Trimming removed 5 bases from V and 2 bases from J, with 17 bases in between. Germline V gene lookup returns CDR1 SGHTA and CDR2 FQGNSA. This CDR3 is 16 amino acids long. CDR3 sequence (DNA): TGTGCCAGCAGCCGTACAAAAGGAGGGATCACAGATACGCAGTATTTT. It specifies CASSRTKGGITDTQYF.

The chain uses TRBV28 and TRBJ1-2; 7 nucleotides line up with TRBD1. The junction had 2 bases not matched to a gene; V was cut back by 4 bases and J by 3 bases. The CDR3 has 13 amino acids. Per the germline V gene, CDR1 is MDHEN and CDR2 is SYDVKM. In DNA form, the CDR3 reads TGTGCCAGCAGTTACGACAGGGACTATGGCTACACCTTC. It is translated as CASSYDRDYGYTF.

V gene TRBV5-4 combines with J gene TRBJ1-3, with D tentatively TRBD1 (6 bases). Germline V gene sequence: CDR1 SGHNT, CDR2 YYREEE (reference sequence). V lost 7 bases and J 0 bases, leaving 14 bases between the germline ends. This CDR3 has 15 residues. The CDR3 DNA sequence: TGTGCCAGCGCGGGGGGGCCTCCCTCTGGAAACACCATATATTTT. Encoded protein: CASAGGPPSGNTIYF.